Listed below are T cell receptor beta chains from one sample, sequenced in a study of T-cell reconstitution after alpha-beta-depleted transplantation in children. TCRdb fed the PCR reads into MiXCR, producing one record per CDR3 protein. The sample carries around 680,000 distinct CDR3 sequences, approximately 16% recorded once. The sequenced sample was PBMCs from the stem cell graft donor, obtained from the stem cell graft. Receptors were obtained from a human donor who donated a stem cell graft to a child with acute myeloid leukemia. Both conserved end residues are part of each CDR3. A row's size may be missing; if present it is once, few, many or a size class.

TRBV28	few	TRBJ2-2	CASSPNGANTGELFF
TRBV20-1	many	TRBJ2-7	CSAQRAAGYEQYF
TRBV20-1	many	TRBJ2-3	CSARAGWDTQYF
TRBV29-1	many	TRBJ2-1	CSVEDFGGLSRSNEQFF
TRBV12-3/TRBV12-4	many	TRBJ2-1	CASSLLAGGDMQFF
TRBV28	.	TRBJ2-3	CASSLFGQGQGDTQYF
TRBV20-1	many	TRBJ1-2	CSARTPVAGYTF
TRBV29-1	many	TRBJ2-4	CSVEGGGAKNIQYF
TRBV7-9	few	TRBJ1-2	CASNGVMSYGYTF
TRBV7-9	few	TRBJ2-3	CASSLKGSGDTDTQYF
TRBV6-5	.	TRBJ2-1	CASSYWETVGGNEQFF
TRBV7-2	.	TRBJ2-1	CASSPIAGNNEQFF
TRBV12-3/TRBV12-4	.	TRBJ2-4	CASSLRTGAQYF
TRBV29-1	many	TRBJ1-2	CSVEDRPNGYTF